This T cell receptor beta chain derives from a study of T cell clones after liver transplantation. Whole-study context: Samples came from ITN030ST, which attempted immunosuppression withdrawal within 2 years of liver transplantation.

Method: immunoSEQ multiplex PCR; TCRdb's copy keeps in-frame clones and lacks some. The table shows 65,000 to 95,000 clones, with under 90% occurring only once. Germline V gives CDR1 LNHDA, CDR2 SQIVND (reference sequence). Trimming pared 1 base from V and 2 bases from J, leaving 11 bases between. The CDR3 is 15 residues long. CD3+CD4+ and CD3+CD8+ cells were FACS-sorted from thawed unstimulated PBMCs. The chain employs TRBV19 and TRBJ1-1; D may be TRBD1 (5 bases). This specimen consisted of CD4+ T cells from blood, obtained before liver transplant. The source of this sequence is a human donor who received a liver transplant. The CDR3 DNA is TGTGCCAGTAGTATAGGTTCAGGGTTCAACACTGAAGCTTTCTTT. Translated: CASSIGSGFNTEAFF.